This TCR beta chain was profiled in a study of cytotoxic CD8 clonotypes in ibrutinib-treated CLL. Comment on this clone: Its antigen remains unknown.

Study-level points and caveats: Treatment left the uncommon public clonotypes either contracted or stable in frequency.

Repertoires were generated with immunoSEQ multiplex PCR, while TCRdb's copy carries only in-frame clones and drops some. The data show about 130,000 clones, around 85% seen once. Here the sequenced sample was PBMCs, taken after 24 months of ibrutinib treatment. This TCR was recovered from a human donor with chronic lymphocytic leukemia.

Written as DNA, the CDR3 is TGTGCCTGGAGCGCCGACAGGGGGCATCAGCCCCAGCATTTT. As protein: CAWSADRGHQPQHF. The rearrangement joins TRBV30 to TRBJ1-5, with 10 bases that match TRBD1. Germline-derived CDR1 and CDR2 are GTSNPN and SVGIG (reference sequence). CDR3 length equals 14 residues. V was pared by 3 bases and J by 5 bases, with 4 bases of the junction left unmatched.